Presented here are 6 T cell receptor beta chains from one specimen sequenced in a study of T cell responses to AZD1222 COVID-19 vaccine. Here immunoSEQ multiplex PCR was the method, and the copy in TCRdb shows in-frame clones only, minus some. The sample holds 55,000 to 85,000 clones, roughly 84% seen once. The sample here was peripheral blood, taken on day 0 of AZD1222 vaccination. The receptor source for this set is an adult in good health.

The chain carries TRBV9 and TRBJ2-2; 9 positions match TRBD2. Germline-derived CDR1 and CDR2 are SGDLS and YYNGEE. The junction had 1 base not matched to a gene; V was cut back by 5 bases and J by 2 bases. CDR3 length: 14 amino acids. The CDR3 region is CASRGLANTGELFF. The CDR3 region has the DNA TGTGCCAGCAGGGGACTAGCAAACACCGGGGAGCTGTTTTTT. Based on the CDR3 plus reference TRBV9 and TRBJ2-2, the full variable domain is DSGVTQTPKHLITATGQRVTLRCSPRSGDLSVYWYQQSLDQGLQFLIQYYNGEERAKGNILERFSAQQFPDLHSELNLSSLELGDSALYFCASRGLANTGELFFGEGSRLTVL.

The chain uses TRBV6-5 and TRBJ1-4; 9 nucleotides match TRBD1. This CDR3 comprises 12 residues. V dropped 6 bases and J dropped 9; count of bases not matched to a gene: 2. Germline V gives CDR1 MNHEY, CDR2 SVGAGI. In nucleotides, the CDR3 is TGTGCCAGCAGGGGACAGGGAAAAAAACTGTTTTTT. Translation gives CASRGQGKKLFF.

This clone turned up a few times. The gene calls are TRBV6-1 and TRBJ2-1; D gene unclear. The CDR3 totals 18 residues. Germline V lookup: CDR1 MNHNS, CDR2 SASEGT. V lost 3 bases and J lost 0, with 18 bases in between. In nucleotides, the CDR3 is TGTGCCAGCAGTGAGTATCTCCTCGCGATGAGCTCCTACAATGAGCAGTTCTTC. Translation: CASSEYLLAMSSYNEQFF.

This chain connects TRBV27 to TRBJ2-3; a possible D gene is TRBD2 (5 bases). This CDR3 has 17 amino acids. CDR1 MNHEY and CDR2 SMNVEV come from the germline V gene (reference sequence). V shed 5 bases and J shed 3 bases, with 21 bases lying between them. The CDR3 region has the DNA TGTGCCAGCAGTCCTAGGGCGAGCGGTTGGGGTACAGATACGCAGTATTTT. The encoded protein is CASSPRASGWGTDTQYF.

The rearrangement links TRBV6-5 to TRBJ1-2; no reliable D call. Trimming cost V 6 bases and J 4 bases, with 15 bases left between them. Germline assignment: CDR1 MNHEY and CDR2 SVGAGI. The length of the CDR3 is 14 residues. The CDR3 DNA reads as TGTGCCAGCAGCTCCTTGGATTTTTTCTATGGCTACACCTTC. Protein sequence: CASSSLDFFYGYTF.

The chain combines TRBV6-6 with TRBJ1-5, with unresolved D. Trimming stripped 0 bases from V and 6 bases from J, with 9 bases between. The CDR3 loop spans 14 amino acids. Germline-derived CDR1 and CDR2 are MNHNY and SVGAGI (reference sequence). The CDR3 loop is CASSYSIPGQPQHF. The CDR3 region has the DNA TGTGCCAGCAGTTACTCGATCCCGGGTCAGCCCCAGCATTTT.